The next 16 T cell receptor beta chains were all read from a single sample in a study of blood T cell repertoires in COVID-19. Sequencing used immunoSEQ multiplex PCR; TCRdb keeps in-frame clones, though not all of them. The sample yields approximately 230,000 clones, 75% to 95% seen once. The sequenced sample was PBMCs or T cells enriched from blood (not recorded which). These receptors originate from a woman younger than 30 who had recovered from COVID-19.

About this clone itself: Other DNA sequences of this sample code for an identical CDR3. The chain links TRBV6-5 to TRBJ2-7; D may be TRBD1 (5 bases). CDR1 is MNHEY and CDR2 is SVGAGI in the germline V gene. This CDR3 has 13 residues. The germline V and J ends were trimmed by 3 bases and 3 bases, with 9 bases remaining between them. For the CDR3, the DNA is TGTGCCAGCAGTTATTCCCAGGGCTACGAGCAGTACTTC. Protein product: CASSYSQGYEQYF.

The chain employs TRBV18 and TRBJ1-2; TRBD1 matches at 9 bases. Germline V CDR1 and CDR2: KGHSH, LQKENI. This CDR3 spans 16 amino acids. V lost 0 bases to trimming and J lost 3 bases; unmatched junction nucleotides: 5. The CDR3 bases are TGTGCCAGCTCACCACCGGGACAGGGCGCAGACTATGGCTACACCTTC. This sequence encodes CASSPPGQGADYGYTF.

This chain uses TRBV20-1 with TRBJ2-7, with D possibly matching TRBD2 (6 bases). Germline values: CDR1 DFQATT, CDR2 SNEGSKA (reference sequence). This CDR3 comprises 11 residues. V was cut by 5 bases and J by 12 bases, with 17 bases left in between. DNA for the CDR3: TGCAGTGCTCCGAGGGGCGGGACCACGTACTTC. Protein sequence: CSAPRGGTTYF.

The J gene is TRBJ1-1, the V gene TRBV5-6; D uncertain. Deletions cut 4 bases from V and 6 bases from J, with 13 bases between. Per the germline V gene, CDR1 is SGHDT and CDR2 is YYEEEE. This CDR3 is 13 amino acids long. The CDR3 loop reads CASSLRGAAEAFF. CDR3 DNA: TGTGCCAGCAGCCTTCGGGGAGCCGCTGAAGCTTTCTTT.

V is TRBV11-2 and J is TRBJ1-6, with TRBD1 matching over 8 bases. CDR1 is SGHAT, CDR2 FQNNGV, per germline. The V gene end was trimmed by 3 bases and the J gene end by 10 bases; junction bases not matched to a gene: 5. The CDR3 consists of 14 residues. For the CDR3, the DNA is TGTGCCAGCAGCTTCACAGGGGGAAGGTCACCCCTCCACTTT. It is translated as CASSFTGGRSPLHF.

The genes are TRBV19 and TRBJ2-2; 8 bases match TRBD2. Germline CDR1 and CDR2: LNHDA and SQIVND (reference sequence). Trimming at V came to 4 bases and at J to 4 bases, leaving 8 bases not matched to a gene. This CDR3 comprises 16 residues. The chain's CDR3 is CASSRIGGEITGELFF. CDR3 coding DNA: TGTGCCAGTAGTAGAATCGGGGGGGAGATCACCGGGGAGCTGTTTTTT. The variable domain in full, with the rest retrieved from reference TRBV19 and TRBJ2-2, is DGGITQSPKYLFRKEGQNVTLSCEQNLNHDAMYWYRQDPGQGLRLIYYSQIVNDFQKGDIAEGYSVSREKKESFPLTVTSAQKNPTAFYLCASSRIGGEITGELFFGEGSRLTVL.

The V gene is TRBV28, the J gene TRBJ2-7; D not certain. Trimming cost V 6 bases and J 0 bases, with 9 bases left between them. In germline, CDR1 is MDHEN, CDR2 SYDVKM. The CDR3 extends over 13 amino acids. The CDR3 protein is CASRLPSSYEQYF. The CDR3 coding sequence is TGTGCCAGCAGGCTCCCTAGCTCCTACGAGCAGTACTTC.

This clone was observed a single time. This chain connects TRBV28 to TRBJ2-7; 9 bases match TRBD1. V was clipped by 2 bases and J by 5 bases; unmatched bases: 7. The germline V gene has CDR1 MDHEN and CDR2 SYDVKM. The CDR3 sequence is 15 residues long. Written as DNA, the CDR3 is TGTGCCAGCAGTTTAGGGGGACAGGGAGGTGACGAGCAGTACTTC. Translation gives CASSLGGQGGDEQYF.

CDR3 protein: CASGEQGLSPLHF. In DNA form, the CDR3 reads TGTGCCAGCGGCGAACAGGGGCTTTCACCCCTCCACTTT. The chain recombines TRBV7-6 with TRBJ1-6; 7 bases match TRBD1. J gave up 9 bases and V 8 bases, and 7 bases lay outside the gene matches. CDR1 SGHVS and CDR2 FNYEAQ come from the germline V gene. The CDR3 consists of 13 residues.

The chain carries TRBV11-3 and TRBJ1-3, with D unresolved. Between the trimmed V and J ends, which lost 4 bases and 4 bases, there was a span of 8 bases. The CDR3 contains 13 residues. CDR1 and CDR2 from the germline V gene are SGHNT and YENEEA. CDR3: CASSSFGGNTIYF. The CDR3 bases are TGTGCCAGCAGCTCCTTCGGGGGAAACACCATATATTTT.

The chain has TRBV28 and TRBJ1-2; D gene ambiguous. CDR3 length equals 14 residues. Germline loops: CDR1 MDHEN, CDR2 SYDVKM. V shed 8 bases and J shed 2 bases, with 15 bases lying between them. The CDR3 sequence: CASFTPTGNYGYTF. DNA of the CDR3: TGTGCCAGCTTTACCCCGACGGGAAACTATGGCTACACCTTC.

The J gene is TRBJ1-1, the V gene TRBV11-3; D gene unclear. CDR1 is SGHNT and CDR2 is YENEEA in the germline V gene. CDR3 length: 12 residues. V was clipped by 0 bases and J by 7 bases, with 6 bases between them. In DNA form, the CDR3 reads TGTGCCAGCAGCTTAGATCCCAGTGAAGCTTTCTTT. Protein product: CASSLDPSEAFF.

CDR3 nucleotides: TGTGCCTGGAGAATTGTGCGTGAAGCTTTCTTT. Protein sequence: CAWRIVREAFF. This sequence joins TRBV30 and TRBJ1-1; D not resolved. V lost 3 bases, J lost 7 bases, and 9 bases lay in between. Germline V CDR1 and CDR2: GTSNPN, SVGIG (reference sequence). This CDR3 has 11 amino acids. The full variable domain, in which reference TRBV30 and TRBJ1-1 provide the parts outside the CDR3, is SQTIHQWPATLVQPVGSPLSLECTVEGTSNPNLYWYRQAAGRGLQLLFYSVGIGQISSEVPQNLSASRPQDRQFILSSKKLLLSDSGFYLCAWRIVREAFFGQGTRLTVV.

This clone was seen at least ten times. This sample also contains other DNA sequences that code for the same CDR3. The V and J genes are TRBV4-2 and TRBJ2-5; the match to TRBD2 covers 10 bases. The CDR3 is made up of 15 amino acids. J was trimmed by 1 base and V by 1 base; bases with no gene match: 0. Per germline, CDR1 LGHNA and CDR2 YNFKEQ. Written as DNA, the CDR3 is TGTGCCAGCAGCCAAGGGACTAGCGGCCAAGAGACCCAGTACTTC. It is translated as CASSQGTSGQETQYF.

The genes are TRBV7-9 and TRBJ1-1; D is ambiguous. Germline-derived CDR1 and CDR2 are SEHNR and FQNEAQ (reference sequence). The V end lost 3 bases, the J end lost 10 bases, and 12 bases lay between the germline ends. The CDR3 contains 12 residues. CDR3 sequence: CASSFEWEVAFF. The DNA for the CDR3 is TGTGCCAGCAGCTTTGAGTGGGAGGTAGCTTTCTTT.

The chain recombines TRBV7-3 with TRBJ2-7, with 8 bases fitting TRBD2. The CDR3 is made up of 15 amino acids. The V segment lost 5 bases and the J segment 5 bases; nucleotides outside the gene matches: 11. Germline V gene data show CDR1 as SGHTA and CDR2 as FQGTGA. The CDR3, as DNA: TGTGCCAGCAGCACCGATGGGACTAGGGGAAACGAGCAGTACTTC. Its protein is CASSTDGTRGNEQYF.